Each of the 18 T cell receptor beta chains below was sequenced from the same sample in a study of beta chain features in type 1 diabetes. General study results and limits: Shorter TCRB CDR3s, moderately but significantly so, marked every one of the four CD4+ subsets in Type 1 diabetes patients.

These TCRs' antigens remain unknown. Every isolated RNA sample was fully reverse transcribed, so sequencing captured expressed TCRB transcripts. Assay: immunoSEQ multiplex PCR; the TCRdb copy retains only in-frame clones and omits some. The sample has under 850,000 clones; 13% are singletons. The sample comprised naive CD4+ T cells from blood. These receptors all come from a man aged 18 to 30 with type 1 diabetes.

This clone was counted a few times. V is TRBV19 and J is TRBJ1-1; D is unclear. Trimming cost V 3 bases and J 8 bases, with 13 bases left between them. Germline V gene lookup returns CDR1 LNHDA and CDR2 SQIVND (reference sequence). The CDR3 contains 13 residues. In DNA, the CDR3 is TGTGCCAGTAGTATCGGGGTAAAGGCCGAAGCTTTCTTT. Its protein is CASSIGVKAEAFF.

As DNA, the CDR3 is TGTGCCAGCAGCTTAGGCGGGTCGGGTGAATTGTACAATGAGCAGTTCTTC. Protein product: CASSLGGSGELYNEQFF. The chain joins TRBV11-1 to TRBJ2-1; TRBD2 might be the D (5 bases). The length of the CDR3 is 17 residues. Trimming pared 1 base from V and 4 bases from J, leaving 17 bases between. Per the germline V gene, CDR1 is SGHAT and CDR2 is FQDESV (reference sequence).

CDR3 nucleotides: TGTGCCAGCAGCCCAGAGGTGGCAGGGGCTTCCTACGAGCAGTACTTC. This sequence encodes CASSPEVAGASYEQYF. This sequence joins TRBV5-4 and TRBJ2-7; a possible D gene is TRBD1 (6 bases). CDR1 and CDR2 (germline): SGHNT, YYREEE (reference sequence). Trimming shortened V by 4 bases and J by 1 base, and 18 bases separated the two germline ends. The CDR3 totals 16 residues. The variable domain in full, with the rest retrieved from reference TRBV5-4 and TRBJ2-7, is ETGVTQSPTHLIKTRGQQVTLRCSSQSGHNTVSWYQQALGQGPQFIFQYYREEENGRGNFPPRFSGLQFPNYSSELNVNALELDDSALYLCASSPEVAGASYEQYFGPGTRLTVT.

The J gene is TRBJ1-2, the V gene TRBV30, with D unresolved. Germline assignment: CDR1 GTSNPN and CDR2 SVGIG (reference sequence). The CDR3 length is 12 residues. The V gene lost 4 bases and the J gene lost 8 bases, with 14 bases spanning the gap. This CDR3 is CAWTREPLGYTF. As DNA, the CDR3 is TGTGCCTGGACTAGGGAGCCCTTAGGCTACACCTTC.

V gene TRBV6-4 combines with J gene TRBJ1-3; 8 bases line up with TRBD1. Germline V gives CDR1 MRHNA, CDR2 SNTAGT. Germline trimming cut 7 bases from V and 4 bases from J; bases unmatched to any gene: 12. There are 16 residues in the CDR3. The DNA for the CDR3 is TGTGCCAGCACCCTTGGACAGGGAGTATCCGGAAACACCATATATTTT. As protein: CASTLGQGVSGNTIYF.

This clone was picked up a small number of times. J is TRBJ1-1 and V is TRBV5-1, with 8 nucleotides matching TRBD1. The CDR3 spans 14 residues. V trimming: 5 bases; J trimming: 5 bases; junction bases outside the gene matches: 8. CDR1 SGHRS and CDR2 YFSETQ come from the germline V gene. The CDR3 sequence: CASRPGQEGTEAFF. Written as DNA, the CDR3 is TGCGCCAGCAGGCCGGGACAGGAGGGTACTGAAGCTTTCTTT. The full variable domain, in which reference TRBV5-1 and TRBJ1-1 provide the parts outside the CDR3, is KAGVTQTPRYLIKTRGQQVTLSCSPISGHRSVSWYQQTPGQGLQFLFEYFSETQRNKGNFPGRFSGRQFSNSRSEMNVSTLELGDSALYLCASRPGQEGTEAFFGQGTRLTVV.

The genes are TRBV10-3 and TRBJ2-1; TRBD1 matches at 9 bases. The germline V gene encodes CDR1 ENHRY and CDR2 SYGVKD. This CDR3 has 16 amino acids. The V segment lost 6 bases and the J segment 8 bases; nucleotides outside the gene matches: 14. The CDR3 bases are TGTGCCATCAGCGGGAGCGGGACAGGGACGTATCATGAGCAGTTCTTC. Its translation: CAISGSGTGTYHEQFF.

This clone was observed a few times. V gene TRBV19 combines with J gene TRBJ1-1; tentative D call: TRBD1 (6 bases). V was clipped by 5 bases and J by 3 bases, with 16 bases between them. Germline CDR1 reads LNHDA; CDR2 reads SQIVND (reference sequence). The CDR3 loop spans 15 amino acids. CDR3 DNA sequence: TGTGCCAGTAGTCTACCCGGGGACAAGTACACTGAAGCTTTCTTT. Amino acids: CASSLPGDKYTEAFF. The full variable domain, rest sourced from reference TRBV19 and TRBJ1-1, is DGGITQSPKYLFRKEGQNVTLSCEQNLNHDAMYWYRQDPGQGLRLIYYSQIVNDFQKGDIAEGYSVSREKKESFPLTVTSAQKNPTAFYLCASSLPGDKYTEAFFGQGTRLTVV.

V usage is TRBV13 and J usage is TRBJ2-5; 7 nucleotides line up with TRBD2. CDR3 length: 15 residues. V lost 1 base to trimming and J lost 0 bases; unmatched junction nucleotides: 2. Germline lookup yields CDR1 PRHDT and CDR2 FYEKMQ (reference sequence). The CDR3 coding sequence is TGTGCCAGCAGCTTAGAGGGGAGGGACCAAGAGACCCAGTACTTC. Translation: CASSLEGRDQETQYF.

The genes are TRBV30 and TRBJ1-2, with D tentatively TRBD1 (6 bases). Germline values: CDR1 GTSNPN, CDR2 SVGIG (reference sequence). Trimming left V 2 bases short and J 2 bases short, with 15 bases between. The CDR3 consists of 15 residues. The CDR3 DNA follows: TGTGCCTGGAGTACTCCTCGGACAGAAAACTATGGCTACACCTTC. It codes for CAWSTPRTENYGYTF.

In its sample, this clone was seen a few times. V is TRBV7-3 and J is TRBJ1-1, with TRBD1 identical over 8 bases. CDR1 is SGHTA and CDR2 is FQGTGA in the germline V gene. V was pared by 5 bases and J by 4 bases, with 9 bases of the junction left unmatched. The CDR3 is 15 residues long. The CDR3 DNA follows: TGTGCCAGCAGCCCACGACAGGGGAGGGCCACTGAAGCTTTCTTT. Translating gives CASSPRQGRATEAFF.

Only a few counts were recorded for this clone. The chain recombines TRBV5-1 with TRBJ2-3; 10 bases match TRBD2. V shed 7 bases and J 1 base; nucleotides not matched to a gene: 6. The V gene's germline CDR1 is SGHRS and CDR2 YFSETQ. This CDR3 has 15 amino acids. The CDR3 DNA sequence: TGCGCCAGCCTACCTCTAGCGGGGGGCACAGATACGCAGTATTTT. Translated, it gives CASLPLAGGTDTQYF.

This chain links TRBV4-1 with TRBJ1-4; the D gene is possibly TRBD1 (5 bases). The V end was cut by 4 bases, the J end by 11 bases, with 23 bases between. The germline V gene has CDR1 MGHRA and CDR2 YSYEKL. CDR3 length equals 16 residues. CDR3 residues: CASSPLWTPVVKKLFF. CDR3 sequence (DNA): TGCGCCAGCAGCCCTCTTTGGACACCGGTTGTGAAGAAACTGTTTTTT.

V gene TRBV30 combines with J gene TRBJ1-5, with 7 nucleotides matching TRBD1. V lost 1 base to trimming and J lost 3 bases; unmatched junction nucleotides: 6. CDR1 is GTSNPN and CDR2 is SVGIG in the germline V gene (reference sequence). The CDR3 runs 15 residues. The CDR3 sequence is CAWSGRDRFNQPQHF. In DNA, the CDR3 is TGTGCCTGGAGTGGTAGGGACAGATTCAATCAGCCCCAGCATTTT.

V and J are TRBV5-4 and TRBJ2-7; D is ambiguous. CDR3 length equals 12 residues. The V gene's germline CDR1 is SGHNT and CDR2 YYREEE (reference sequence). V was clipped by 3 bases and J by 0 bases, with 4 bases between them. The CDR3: CASSYHSYEQYF. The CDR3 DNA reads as TGTGCCAGCAGCTACCACTCCTACGAGCAGTACTTC.

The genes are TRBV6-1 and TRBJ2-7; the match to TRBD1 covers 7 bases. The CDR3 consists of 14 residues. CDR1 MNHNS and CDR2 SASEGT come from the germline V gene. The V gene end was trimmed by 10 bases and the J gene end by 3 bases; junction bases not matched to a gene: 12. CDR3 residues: CAIEIGGPYYEQYF. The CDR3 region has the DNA TGTGCCATCGAGATAGGGGGCCCATACTACGAGCAGTACTTC.

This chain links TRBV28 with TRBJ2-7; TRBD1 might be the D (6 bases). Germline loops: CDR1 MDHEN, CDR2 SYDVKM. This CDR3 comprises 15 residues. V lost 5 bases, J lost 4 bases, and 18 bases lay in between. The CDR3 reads CASSTRQDPKYEQYF. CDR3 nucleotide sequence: TGTGCCAGCAGTACTAGACAGGACCCCAAATACGAGCAGTACTTC.

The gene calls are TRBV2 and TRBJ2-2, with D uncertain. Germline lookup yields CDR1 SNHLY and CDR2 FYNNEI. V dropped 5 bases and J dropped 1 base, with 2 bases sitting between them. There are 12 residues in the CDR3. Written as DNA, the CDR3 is TGTGCCAGCAGTAAGAACACCGGGGAGCTGTTTTTT. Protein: CASSKNTGELFF. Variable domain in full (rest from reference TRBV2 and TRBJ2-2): EPEVTQTPSHQVTQMGQEVILRCVPISNHLYFYWYRQILGQKVEFLVSFYNNEISEKSEIFDDQFSVERPDGSNFTLKIRSTKLEDSAMYFCASSKNTGELFFGEGSRLTVL.